Below, 21 T cell receptor beta chains from the same sample are listed, as sequenced in a study of monozygotic twins with inflammatory bowel disease. After re-calling the 5' RACE reads, TCRdb lists one entry per CDR3 protein, DNA absent. The sample's table shows fewer than 400,000 distinct CDR3 sequences. The sample consisted of blood. The receptors here all came from a human donor with ulcerative colitis or Crohn's disease, or a healthy co-twin of an affected twin (not recorded which).

The gene calls are TRBV14 and TRBJ2-1; with no DNA, the TCRdb D assignment of TRBD2 cannot be verified. CDR3 length: 18 amino acids. Germline V gene lookup returns CDR1 SGHDN and CDR2 FVKESK. This chain's CDR3 is CASSQDYWIAGAYNEQFF.

The chain has TRBV27 and TRBJ2-1; no DNA is available, so the TRBD2 call from TCRdb remains unchecked. Germline CDR1 MNHEY, CDR2 SMNVEV (reference sequence). The CDR3 consists of 16 residues. CDR3 residues: CASISFGGPTRGEQFF.

CDR3 region: CASSLAPTGLYEQYF. The rearrangement uses TRBV5-1 and TRBJ2-7; absent DNA, TCRdb's TRBD1 call cannot be checked. Germline CDR1 and CDR2: SGHRS and YFSETQ. The CDR3 spans 15 residues.

This sequence joins TRBV7-6 and TRBJ2-1; TCRdb's D call, TRBD2, is unchecked because there is no DNA. Per the germline V gene, CDR1 is SGHVS and CDR2 is FNYEAQ. The CDR3 sequence is 14 residues long. The CDR3 loop reads CASSLGGLVNEQFF.

V usage is TRBV7-2 and J usage is TRBJ1-3; with no DNA, the TCRdb D assignment of TRBD1 cannot be verified. Looked up from germline, CDR1 is SGHTA and CDR2 is FQGNSA. This CDR3 is 15 amino acids long. CDR3 in amino acids: CASSSPRVSGNTIYF.

V and J are TRBV7-2 and TRBJ2-1; lacking DNA, the TRBD2 call made by TCRdb goes unchecked. The germline CDR1 and CDR2 sequences are SGHTA and FQGNSA. The CDR3 length is 14 residues. CDR3 protein: CASNGLADYNEQFF.

This chain connects TRBV7-6 to TRBJ2-2; with no DNA, the TCRdb D assignment of TRBD1 cannot be verified. CDR3 size: 15 residues. CDR1 SGHVS and CDR2 FNYEAQ come from the germline V gene. The chain's CDR3 is CASSLRQGWTGELFF.

The genes are TRBV28 and TRBJ2-7; there is no DNA to check the TCRdb D call of TRBD1. Germline values: CDR1 MDHEN, CDR2 SYDVKM. This CDR3 contains 13 residues. The CDR3 loop reads CASRIPGHSEQYF.

The gene calls are TRBV18 and TRBJ1-6. The V gene's germline CDR1 is KGHSH and CDR2 LQKENI. The CDR3 spans 16 residues. This chain's CDR3 is CASSPRQKRTHSPLHF.

The chain couples TRBV19 to TRBJ2-1; TCRdb proposes TRBD2, but this gene call is untestable without DNA. The germline V gene has CDR1 LNHDA and CDR2 SQIVND (reference sequence). CDR3 length: 15 amino acids. CDR3 region: CASSISRNSWNEQFF.

The V call is TRBV27, the J call TRBJ1-5. CDR3 length: 15 residues. The germline gives CDR1 MNHEY, CDR2 SMNVEV (reference sequence). CDR3 loop: CASSLLGLSNQPQHF.

J is TRBJ1-6 and V is TRBV4-3. The CDR3 has 16 amino acids. Germline V lookup: CDR1 LGHNA, CDR2 YSLEER. The CDR3 sequence is CASSQDGGSYNSPLHF.

This chain uses TRBV11-1 with TRBJ1-1; TCRdb selects TRBD1, and the lack of DNA leaves this call unchecked. The CDR3 contains 18 residues. The germline V gene has CDR1 SGHAT and CDR2 FQDESV (reference sequence). The CDR3: CASSFFAGTGTRNTEAFF.

V is TRBV7-2 and J is TRBJ2-7. This CDR3 is 13 amino acids long. The germline CDR1 and CDR2 sequences are SGHTA and FQGNSA. CDR3 residues: CASGDGDSYEQYF. Full variable domain (outside the CDR3, taken from reference TRBV7-2 and TRBJ2-7): GAGVSQSPSNKVTEKGKDVELRCDPISGHTALYWYRQSLGQGLEFLIYFQGNSAPDKSGLPSDRFSAERTGGSVSTLTIQRTQQEDSAVYLCASGDGDSYEQYFGPGTRLTVT.

This sequence joins TRBV5-1 and TRBJ1-4; TCRdb names TRBD1, which stays unverified in the absence of DNA. This CDR3 spans 14 amino acids. CDR1 SGHRS and CDR2 YFSETQ come from the germline V gene. The CDR3 spells CASSFGGRREKLSF.

The chain carries TRBV15 and TRBJ1-5; there is no DNA to check the TCRdb D call of TRBD1. Germline V gene lookup returns CDR1 LNHNV and CDR2 YYDKDF (reference sequence). The CDR3 length is 14 residues. The CDR3 loop reads CATSRKGQNQPQHF.

The J gene is TRBJ1-1, the V gene TRBV2; with no DNA, the TCRdb D assignment of TRBD1 cannot be verified. The CDR3 has 13 residues. CDR1 is SNHLY, CDR2 FYNNEI, per germline. Here the CDR3 reads CASSNRGQGKAFF. The whole variable domain, filled in from reference TRBV2 and TRBJ1-1, reads EPEVTQTPSHQVTQMGQEVILRCVPISNHLYFYWYRQILGQKVEFLVSFYNNEISEKSEIFDDQFSVERPDGSNFTLKIRSTKLEDSAMYFCASSNRGQGKAFFGQGTRLTVV.

The V call is TRBV29-1, the J call TRBJ2-2; TCRdb proposes TRBD1, but this gene call is untestable without DNA. Germline V gene lookup returns CDR1 SQVTM and CDR2 ANQGSEA. The CDR3 consists of 14 residues. The CDR3 region is CSVVRAGGTGELFF.

The chain links TRBV18 to TRBJ2-5. The CDR3 is made up of 11 amino acids. The V gene's germline CDR1 is KGHSH and CDR2 LQKENI. The chain's CDR3 is CASSQQETQYF. The full variable domain, with the rest looked up from reference TRBV18 and TRBJ2-5, is NAGVMQNPRHLVRRRGQEARLRCSPMKGHSHVYWYRQLPEEGLKFMVYLQKENIIDESGMPKERFSAEFPKEGPSILRIQQVVRGDSAAYFCASSQQETQYFGPGTRLLVL.

This chain connects TRBV7-2 to TRBJ2-7; TCRdb gives TRBD1 as the D gene, but with no DNA this cannot be confirmed. Germline V gives CDR1 SGHTA, CDR2 FQGNSA. The length of the CDR3 is 15 residues. The CDR3 sequence: CASSLAGYQGYEQYF.

The J gene is TRBJ2-1, the V gene TRBV20-1; TCRdb proposes TRBD2, but this gene call is untestable without DNA. Looked up from germline, CDR1 is DFQATT and CDR2 is SNEGSKA (reference sequence). This CDR3 region has 16 residues. CDR3 sequence reads: CSARNPTSGRDNEQFF.